One T cell receptor (beta chain) is described in this entry. The sample originates from a study of cytomegalovirus exposure and HLA in healthy donors. CDR3 length equals 14 residues. V was clipped by 3 bases and J by 2 bases, with 10 bases between them. The V gene's germline CDR1 is MNHEY and CDR2 SMNVEV (reference sequence). This table comes from immunoSEQ multiplex PCR, and its TCRdb copy is limited to in-frame clones, with some not included. The sample has fewer than 400,000 clones; roughly 88% are singletons. Donors came from a validation cohort of over a hundred subjects, distinct from the first 666-subject cohort.

The sample comprised PBMCs. The rearrangement links TRBV27 to TRBJ1-2; D gene ambiguous. This TCR was recovered from a man younger than 45 in good health and CMV-seronegative. The CDR3 sequence is CASSFGSQNYGYTF. As DNA, the CDR3 is TGTGCCAGCAGTTTCGGTAGCCAAAACTATGGCTACACCTTC.